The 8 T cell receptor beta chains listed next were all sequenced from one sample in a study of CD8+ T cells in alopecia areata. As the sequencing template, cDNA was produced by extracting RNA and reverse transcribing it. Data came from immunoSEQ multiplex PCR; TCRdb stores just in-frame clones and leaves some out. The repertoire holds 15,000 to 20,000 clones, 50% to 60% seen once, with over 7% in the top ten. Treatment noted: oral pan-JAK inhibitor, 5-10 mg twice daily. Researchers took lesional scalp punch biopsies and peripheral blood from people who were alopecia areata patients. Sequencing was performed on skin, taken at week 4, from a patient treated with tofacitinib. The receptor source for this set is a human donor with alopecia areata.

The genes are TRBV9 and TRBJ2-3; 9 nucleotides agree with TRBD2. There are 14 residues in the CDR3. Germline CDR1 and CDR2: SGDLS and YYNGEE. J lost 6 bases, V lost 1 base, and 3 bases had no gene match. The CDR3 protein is CASSVLSGRDTQYF. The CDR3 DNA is TGTGCCAGCAGCGTATTGAGCGGGAGGGATACGCAGTATTTT.

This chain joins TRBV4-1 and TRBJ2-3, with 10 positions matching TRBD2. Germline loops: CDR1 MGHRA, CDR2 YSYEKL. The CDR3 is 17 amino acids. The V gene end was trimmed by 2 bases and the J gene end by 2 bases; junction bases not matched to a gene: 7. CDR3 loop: CASSQPLAGEVTDTQYF. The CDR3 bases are TGCGCCAGCAGCCAACCTCTAGCGGGGGAGGTCACAGATACGCAGTATTTT.

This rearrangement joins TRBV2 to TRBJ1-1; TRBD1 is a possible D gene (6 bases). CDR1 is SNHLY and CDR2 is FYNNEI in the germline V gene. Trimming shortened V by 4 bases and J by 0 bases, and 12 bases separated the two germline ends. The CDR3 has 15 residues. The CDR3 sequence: CASSAPGQMNTEAFF. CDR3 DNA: TGTGCCAGCAGTGCTCCGGGACAAATGAACACTGAAGCTTTCTTT.

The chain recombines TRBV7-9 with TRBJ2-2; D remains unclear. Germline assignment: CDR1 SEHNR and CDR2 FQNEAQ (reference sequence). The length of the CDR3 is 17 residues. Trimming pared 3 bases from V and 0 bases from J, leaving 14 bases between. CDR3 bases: TGTGCCAGCAGCTTGTCGTCTGCTGTCGCGAACACCGGGGAGCTGTTTTTT. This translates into CASSLSSAVANTGELFF.

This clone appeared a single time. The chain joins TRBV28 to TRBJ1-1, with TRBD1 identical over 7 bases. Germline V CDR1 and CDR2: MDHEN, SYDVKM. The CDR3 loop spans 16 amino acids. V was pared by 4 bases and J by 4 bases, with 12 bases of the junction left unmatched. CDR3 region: CASSSGQAAGGTEAFF. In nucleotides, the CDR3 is TGTGCCAGCAGTTCCGGACAGGCAGCGGGAGGCACTGAAGCTTTCTTT.

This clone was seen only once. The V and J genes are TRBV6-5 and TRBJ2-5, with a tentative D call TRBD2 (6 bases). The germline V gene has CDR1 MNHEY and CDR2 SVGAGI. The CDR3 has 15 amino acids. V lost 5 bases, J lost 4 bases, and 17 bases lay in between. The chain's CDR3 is CASSPRGGVGETQYF. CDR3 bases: TGTGCCAGCAGTCCCCGAGGAGGGGTGGGAGAGACCCAGTACTTC.

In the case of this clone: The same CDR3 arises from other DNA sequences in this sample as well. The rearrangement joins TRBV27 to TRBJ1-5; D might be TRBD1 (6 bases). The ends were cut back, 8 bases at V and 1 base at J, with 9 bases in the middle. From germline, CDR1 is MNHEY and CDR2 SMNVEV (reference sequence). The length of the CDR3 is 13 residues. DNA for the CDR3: TGTGCCAGCGCGGGACAAAGCAATCAGCCCCAGCATTTT. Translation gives CASAGQSNQPQHF.

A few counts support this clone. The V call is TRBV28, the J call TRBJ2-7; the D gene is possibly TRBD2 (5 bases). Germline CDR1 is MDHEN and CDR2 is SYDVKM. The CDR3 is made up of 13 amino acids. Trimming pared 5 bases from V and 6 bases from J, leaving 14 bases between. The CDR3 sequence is CASSQMRRGEQYF. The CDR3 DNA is TGTGCCAGCAGTCAGATGCGTCGGGGCGAGCAGTACTTC. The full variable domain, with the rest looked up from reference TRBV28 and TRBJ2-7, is DVKVTQSSRYLVKRTGEKVFLECVQDMDHENMFWYRQDPGLGLRLIYFSYDVKMKEKGDIPEGYSVSREKKERFSLILESASTNQTSMYLCASSQMRRGEQYFGPGTRLTVT.